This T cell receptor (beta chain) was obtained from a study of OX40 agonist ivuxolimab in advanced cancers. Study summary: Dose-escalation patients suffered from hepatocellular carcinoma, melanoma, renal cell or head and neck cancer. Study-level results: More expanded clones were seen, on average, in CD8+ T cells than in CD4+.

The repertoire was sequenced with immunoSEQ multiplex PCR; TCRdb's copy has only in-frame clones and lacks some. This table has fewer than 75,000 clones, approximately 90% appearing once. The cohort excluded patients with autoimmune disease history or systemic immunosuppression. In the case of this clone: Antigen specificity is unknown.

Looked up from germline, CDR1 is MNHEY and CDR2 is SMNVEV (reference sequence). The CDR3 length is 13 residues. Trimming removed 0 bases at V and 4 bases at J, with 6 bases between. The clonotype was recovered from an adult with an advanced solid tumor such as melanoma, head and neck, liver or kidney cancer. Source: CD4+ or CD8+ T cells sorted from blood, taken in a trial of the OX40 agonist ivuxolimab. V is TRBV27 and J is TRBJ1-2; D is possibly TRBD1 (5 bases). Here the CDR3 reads CASSLSGGYGYTF. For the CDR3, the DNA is TGTGCCAGCAGTTTATCGGGGGGCTATGGCTACACCTTC.